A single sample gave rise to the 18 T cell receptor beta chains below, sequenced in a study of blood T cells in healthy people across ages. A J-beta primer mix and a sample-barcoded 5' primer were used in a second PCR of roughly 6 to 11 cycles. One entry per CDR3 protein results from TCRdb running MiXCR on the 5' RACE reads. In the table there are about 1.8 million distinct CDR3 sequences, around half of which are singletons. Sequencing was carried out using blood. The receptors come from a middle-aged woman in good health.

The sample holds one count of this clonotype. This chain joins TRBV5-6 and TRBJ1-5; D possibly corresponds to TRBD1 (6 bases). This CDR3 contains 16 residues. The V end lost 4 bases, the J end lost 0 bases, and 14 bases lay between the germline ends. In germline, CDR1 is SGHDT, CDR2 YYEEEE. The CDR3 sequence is CASSRGAGRSNQPQHF. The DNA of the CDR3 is TGTGCCAGCAGCCGGGGGGCAGGCCGTAGCAATCAGCCCCAGCATTTT.

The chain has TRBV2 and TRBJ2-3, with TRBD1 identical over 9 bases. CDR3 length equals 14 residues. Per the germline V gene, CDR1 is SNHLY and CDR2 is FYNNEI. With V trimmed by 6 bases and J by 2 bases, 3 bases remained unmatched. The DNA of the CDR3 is TGTGCCAGCAGAGGACAGGGGAACACAGATACGCAGTATTTT. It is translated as CASRGQGNTDTQYF.

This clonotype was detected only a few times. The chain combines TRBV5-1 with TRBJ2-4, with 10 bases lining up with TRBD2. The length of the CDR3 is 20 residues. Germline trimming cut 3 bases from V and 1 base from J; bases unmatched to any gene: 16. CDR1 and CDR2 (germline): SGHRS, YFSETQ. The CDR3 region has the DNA TGCGCCAGCAGCTCGCCCGCAGCGGGGGGGCCAGTAAGGGCCAAAAACATTCAGTACTTC. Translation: CASSSPAAGGPVRAKNIQYF.

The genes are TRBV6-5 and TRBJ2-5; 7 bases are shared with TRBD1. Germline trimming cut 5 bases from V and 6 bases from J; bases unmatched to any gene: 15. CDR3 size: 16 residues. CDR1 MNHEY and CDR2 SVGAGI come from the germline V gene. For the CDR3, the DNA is TGTGCCAGCAGTCGGGCTTCTCCGGGACAGCGCAAGACCCAGTACTTC. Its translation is CASSRASPGQRKTQYF.

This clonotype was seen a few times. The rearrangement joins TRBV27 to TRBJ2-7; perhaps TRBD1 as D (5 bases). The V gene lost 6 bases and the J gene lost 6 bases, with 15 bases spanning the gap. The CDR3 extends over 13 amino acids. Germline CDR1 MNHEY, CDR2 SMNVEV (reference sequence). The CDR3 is CASSLTEASEQYF. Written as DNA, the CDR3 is TGTGCCAGCAGCTTGACAGAAGCCTCCGAGCAGTACTTC.

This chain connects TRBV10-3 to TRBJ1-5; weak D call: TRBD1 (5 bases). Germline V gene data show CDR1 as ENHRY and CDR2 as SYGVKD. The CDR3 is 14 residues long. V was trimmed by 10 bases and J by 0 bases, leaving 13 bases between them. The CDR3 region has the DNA TGTGCCACCAACGGACAAGTTAGCAATCAGCCCCAGCATTTT. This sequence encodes CATNGQVSNQPQHF.

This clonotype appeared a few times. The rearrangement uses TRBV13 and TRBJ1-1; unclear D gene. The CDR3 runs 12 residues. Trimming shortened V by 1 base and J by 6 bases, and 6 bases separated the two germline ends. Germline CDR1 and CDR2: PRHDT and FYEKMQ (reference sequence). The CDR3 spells CASSLDLPEAFF. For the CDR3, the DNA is TGTGCCAGCAGCTTAGACCTCCCTGAAGCTTTCTTT.

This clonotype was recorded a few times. The CDR3: CASSEDRVQETQYF. The CDR3 DNA reads TGTGCCAGCAGTGAAGACAGGGTCCAAGAGACCCAGTACTTC. The J gene is TRBJ2-5, the V gene TRBV6-1; a weak D match, TRBD1 (6 bases). The CDR3 runs to 14 residues. Trimming shortened V by 1 base and J by 1 base, and 7 bases separated the two germline ends. The germline CDR1 and CDR2 sequences are MNHNS and SASEGT.

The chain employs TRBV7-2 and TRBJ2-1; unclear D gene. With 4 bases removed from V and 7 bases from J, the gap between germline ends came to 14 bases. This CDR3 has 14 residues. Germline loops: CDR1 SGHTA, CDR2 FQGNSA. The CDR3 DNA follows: TGTGCCAGCAGCTCGTCCAAGTCTAGGAATGAGCAGTTCTTC. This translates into CASSSSKSRNEQFF. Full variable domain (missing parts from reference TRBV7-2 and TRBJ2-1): GAGVSQSPSNKVTEKGKDVELRCDPISGHTALYWYRQSLGQGLEFLIYFQGNSAPDKSGLPSDRFSAERTGGSVSTLTIQRTQQEDSAVYLCASSSSKSRNEQFFGPGTRLTVL.

The CDR3 spells CASSLIGGTGVRTQYF. The CDR3 DNA reads as TGTGCCAGCAGTTTAATCGGCGGGACAGGGGTTAGGACCCAGTACTTC. This chain connects TRBV27 to TRBJ2-7; 10 nucleotides line up with TRBD1. The DNA matches TRBJ2-5 better at its end, which makes the J call doubtful. The CDR3 totals 16 residues. Germline V lookup: CDR1 MNHEY, CDR2 SMNVEV (reference sequence).

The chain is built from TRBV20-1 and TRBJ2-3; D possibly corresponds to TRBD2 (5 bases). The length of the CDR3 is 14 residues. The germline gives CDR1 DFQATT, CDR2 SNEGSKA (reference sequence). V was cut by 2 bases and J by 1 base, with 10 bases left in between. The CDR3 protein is CSARRAGRTDTQYF. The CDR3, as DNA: TGCAGTGCTAGAAGGGCGGGCCGCACAGATACGCAGTATTTT.

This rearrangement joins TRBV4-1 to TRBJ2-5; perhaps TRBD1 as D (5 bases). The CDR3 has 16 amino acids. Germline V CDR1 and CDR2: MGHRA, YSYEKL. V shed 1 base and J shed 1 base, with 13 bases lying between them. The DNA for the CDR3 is TGCGCCAGCAGCCAAGTTCCCCCAGGGTTCCAAGAGACCCAGTACTTC. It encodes CASSQVPPGFQETQYF.

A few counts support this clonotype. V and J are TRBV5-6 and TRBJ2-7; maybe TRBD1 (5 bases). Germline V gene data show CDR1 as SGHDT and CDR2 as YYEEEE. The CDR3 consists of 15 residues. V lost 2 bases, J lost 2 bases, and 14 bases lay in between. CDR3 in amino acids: CASSFDRAIPYEQYF. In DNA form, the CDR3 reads TGTGCCAGCAGCTTTGACAGAGCAATTCCCTACGAGCAGTACTTC.

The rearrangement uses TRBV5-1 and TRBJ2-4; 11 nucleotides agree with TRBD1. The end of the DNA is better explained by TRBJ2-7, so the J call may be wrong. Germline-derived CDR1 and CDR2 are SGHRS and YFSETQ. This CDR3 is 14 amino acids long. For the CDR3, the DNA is TGCGCCAGCACCCCGGGACAGGGGGTTAGCGAGCAGTACTTC. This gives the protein CASTPGQGVSEQYF.

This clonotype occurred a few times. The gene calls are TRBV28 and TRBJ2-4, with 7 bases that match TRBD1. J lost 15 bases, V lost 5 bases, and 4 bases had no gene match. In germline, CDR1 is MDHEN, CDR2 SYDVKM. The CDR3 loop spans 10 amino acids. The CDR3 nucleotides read TGTGCCAGCAGTGGGACAGTCTCGTACTTC. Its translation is CASSGTVSYF.

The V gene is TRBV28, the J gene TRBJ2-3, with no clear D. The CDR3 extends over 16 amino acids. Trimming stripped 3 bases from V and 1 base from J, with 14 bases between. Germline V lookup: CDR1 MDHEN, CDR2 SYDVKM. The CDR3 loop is CASSFLREPRTDTQYF. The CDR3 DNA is TGTGCCAGCAGTTTCCTTAGAGAGCCCCGCACAGATACGCAGTATTTT.

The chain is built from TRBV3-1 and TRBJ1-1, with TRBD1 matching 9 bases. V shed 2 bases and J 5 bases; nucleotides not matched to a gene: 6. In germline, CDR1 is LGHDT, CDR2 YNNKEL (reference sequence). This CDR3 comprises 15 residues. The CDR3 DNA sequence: TGTGCCAGCAGCCAAAGTTACAGGGGGCGGACTGAAGCTTTCTTT. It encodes CASSQSYRGRTEAFF.

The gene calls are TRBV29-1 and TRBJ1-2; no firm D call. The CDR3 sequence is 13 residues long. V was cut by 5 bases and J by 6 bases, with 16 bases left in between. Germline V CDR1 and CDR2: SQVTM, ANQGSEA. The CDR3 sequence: CSVRPRLSHGYTF. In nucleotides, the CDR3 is TGCAGCGTTAGACCGCGATTAAGTCATGGCTACACCTTC.